The T cell receptor beta chain described here comes from a study of CD8 T cells in ankylosing spondylitis. Study conclusions and caveats: Made up of 7 to 9 highly homologous variants, a TCR beta motif appeared characteristic of ankylosing spondylitis blood.

Remarks on this clonotype: Its antigen is unknown.

This CDR3 is built from 16 residues. Germline V gene sequence: CDR1 SGHTA, CDR2 FQGNSA. V shed 0 bases and J 9 bases; nucleotides not matched to a gene: 2. 5'-RACE, quantitative and with molecular barcodes, yielded the TCR beta libraries. TCRdb ran MiXCR on the 5' RACE reads and lists one entry per CDR3 protein. The table lists about 460,000 distinct CDR3 sequences, approximately 5% of them singletons, with around 3.5% in the top ten. Specimen: blood, either unsorted or a sorted T cell fraction (not recorded which). V usage is TRBV7-2 and J usage is TRBJ2-1; 16 positions agree with TRBD2. The clonotype originates from a male donor with ankylosing spondylitis. The CDR3 coding sequence is TGTGCCAGCAGCTTAGCGGGGACTAGCGGGAGGGGTGAGCAGTTCTTC. Translating gives CASSLAGTSGRGEQFF.